The source of this TCR beta chain is a study of cytomegalovirus exposure and HLA in healthy donors. Study-wide results and limits: Across HLA loci, a later analysis found differing TCR association rates, with DRB1 most and HLA-C fewest. Indistinguishable V segments such as TRBV6-2 and TRBV6-3 were excluded. The study designated 150 or so TCR beta chains cytomegalovirus-associated.

The PCR ran on 60 Vbeta and 13 Jbeta primers. Only in-frame clones appear in the TCRdb table, and some are missing; sequencing was by immunoSEQ multiplex PCR. This table has over 200,000 clones, approximately 80% appearing once. Concerning this clone: What it binds is not known.

V gave up 0 bases and J gave up 5 bases, with 14 bases separating them. CDR3 size: 15 residues. The germline V gene encodes CDR1 MNHEY and CDR2 SVGAGI. This chain connects TRBV6-5 to TRBJ2-7; weak D call: TRBD2 (6 bases). Sequencing input: PBMCs. The sequence derives from a male donor in good health and CMV-seronegative. The CDR3 DNA reads TGTGCCAGCAGTTACTCGACGGGAGCTAAGGACGAGCAGTACTTC. This gives the protein CASSYSTGAKDEQYF.